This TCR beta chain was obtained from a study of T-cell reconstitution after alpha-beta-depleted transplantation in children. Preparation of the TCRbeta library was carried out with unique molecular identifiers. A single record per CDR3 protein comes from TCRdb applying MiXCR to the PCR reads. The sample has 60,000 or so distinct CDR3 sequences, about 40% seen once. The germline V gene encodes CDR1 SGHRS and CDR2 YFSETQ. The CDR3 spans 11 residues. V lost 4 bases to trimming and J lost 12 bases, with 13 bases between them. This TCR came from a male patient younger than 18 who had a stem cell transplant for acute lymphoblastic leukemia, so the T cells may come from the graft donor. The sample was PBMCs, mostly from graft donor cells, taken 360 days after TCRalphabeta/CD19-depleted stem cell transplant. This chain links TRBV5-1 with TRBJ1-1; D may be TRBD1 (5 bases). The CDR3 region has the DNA TGCGCCAGCAGCGGGGCCAGGTCGACTTTCTTT. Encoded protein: CASSGARSTFF. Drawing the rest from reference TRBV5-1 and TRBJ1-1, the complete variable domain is KAGVTQTPRYLIKTRGQQVTLSCSPISGHRSVSWYQQTPGQGLQFLFEYFSETQRNKGNFPGRFSGRQFSNSRSEMNVSTLELGDSALYLCASSGARSTFFGQGTRLTVV.